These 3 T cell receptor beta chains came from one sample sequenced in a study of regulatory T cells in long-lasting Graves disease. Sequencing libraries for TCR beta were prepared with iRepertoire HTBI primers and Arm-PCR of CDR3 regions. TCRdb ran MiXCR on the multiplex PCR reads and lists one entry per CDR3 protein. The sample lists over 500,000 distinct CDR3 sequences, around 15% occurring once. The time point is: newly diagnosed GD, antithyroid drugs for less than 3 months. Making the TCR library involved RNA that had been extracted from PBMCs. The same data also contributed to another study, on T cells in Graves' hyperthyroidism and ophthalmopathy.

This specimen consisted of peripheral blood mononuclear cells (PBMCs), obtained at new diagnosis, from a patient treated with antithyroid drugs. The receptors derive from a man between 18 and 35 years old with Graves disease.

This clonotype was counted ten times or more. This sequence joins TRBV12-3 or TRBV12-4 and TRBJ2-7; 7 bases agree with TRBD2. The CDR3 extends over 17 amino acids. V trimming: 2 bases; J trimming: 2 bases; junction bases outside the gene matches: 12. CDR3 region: CASSLPAKRDAPYEQYF. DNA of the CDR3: TGTGCCAGCAGTTTACCCGCTAAGCGGGATGCTCCCTACGAGCAGTACTTC.

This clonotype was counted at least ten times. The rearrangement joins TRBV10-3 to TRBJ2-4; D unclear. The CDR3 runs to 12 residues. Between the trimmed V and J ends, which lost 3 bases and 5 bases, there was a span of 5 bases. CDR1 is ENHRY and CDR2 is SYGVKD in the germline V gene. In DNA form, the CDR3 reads TGTGCCATCAGTGACAAGGAAAACATTCAGTACTTC. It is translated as CAISDKENIQYF.

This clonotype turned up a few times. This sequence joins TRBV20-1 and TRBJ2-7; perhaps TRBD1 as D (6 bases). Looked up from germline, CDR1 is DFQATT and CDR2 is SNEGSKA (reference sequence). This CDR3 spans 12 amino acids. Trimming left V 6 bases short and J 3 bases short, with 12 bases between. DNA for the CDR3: TGCAGTGCACGGGGACACCACTACGAGCAGTACTTC. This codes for CSARGHHYEQYF.